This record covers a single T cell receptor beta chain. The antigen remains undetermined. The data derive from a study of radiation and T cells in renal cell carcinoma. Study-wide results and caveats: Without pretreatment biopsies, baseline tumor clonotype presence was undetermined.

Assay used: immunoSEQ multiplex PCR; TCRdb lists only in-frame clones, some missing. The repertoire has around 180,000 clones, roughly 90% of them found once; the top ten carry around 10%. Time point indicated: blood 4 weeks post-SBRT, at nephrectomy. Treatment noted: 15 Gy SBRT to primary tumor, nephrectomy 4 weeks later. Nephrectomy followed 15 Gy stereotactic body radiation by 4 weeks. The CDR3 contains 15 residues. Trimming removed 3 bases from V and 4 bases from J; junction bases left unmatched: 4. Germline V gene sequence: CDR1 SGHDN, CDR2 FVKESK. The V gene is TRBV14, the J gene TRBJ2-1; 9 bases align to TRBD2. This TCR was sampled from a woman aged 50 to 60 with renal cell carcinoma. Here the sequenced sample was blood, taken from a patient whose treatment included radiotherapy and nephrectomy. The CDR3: CASSQRGGVYNEQFF. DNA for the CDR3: TGTGCCAGCAGCCAGCGGGGGGGCGTTTACAATGAGCAGTTCTTC.